One and the same sample provided the 27 T cell receptor beta chains below, sequenced in a study of Ad26.COV2.S vaccination and SARS-CoV-2 variants. TCRdb's copy holds only in-frame clones and misses some; the assay was immunoSEQ multiplex PCR. The sample includes about 350,000 clones, approximately 90% seen only once; the top ten take 3% to 4%. Sequencing used peripheral blood, obtained after recovery from COVID-19. The receptors were gathered from a human donor who had recovered from COVID-19.

V and J are TRBV3-1 (or the pseudogene TRBV3-2) and TRBJ1-6; tentatively, D is TRBD1 (6 bases). Trimming cost V 4 bases and J 0 bases, with 7 bases left between them. CDR1 LGHDT and CDR2 YNNKEL come from the germline V gene (reference sequence). The CDR3 covers 15 residues. The CDR3 DNA is TGTGCCAGCAGCCGACAGGACTCCTATAATTCACCCCTCCACTTT. Amino acid sequence: CASSRQDSYNSPLHF.

The chain joins TRBV4-2 to TRBJ1-2; 8 nucleotides agree with TRBD1. From germline, CDR1 is LGHNA and CDR2 YNFKEQ. The length of the CDR3 is 13 residues. After removal of 0 bases from V and 6 bases from J, the junction contained 0 bases not matched to a gene. CDR3 in DNA: TGTGCCAGCAGCCAAGAGACAGGGGATGGCTACACCTTC. Amino acids: CASSQETGDGYTF.

A remark on this clone: This CDR3 is also generated by other DNA sequences in the sample. The genes are TRBV7-2 and TRBJ1-1; D gene unclear. Trimming pared 1 base from V and 5 bases from J, leaving 8 bases between. CDR1 and CDR2 from the germline V gene are SGHTA and FQGNSA. There are 13 residues in the CDR3. The CDR3 DNA sequence: TGTGCCAGCAGCTTAGTATCTAGGACTGAAGCTTTCTTT. Its protein is CASSLVSRTEAFF.

Concerning this clone: Other DNA sequences from this sample encode an identical CDR3 as well. The chain has TRBV27 and TRBJ2-1; D may be TRBD2 (5 bases). CDR3 length: 11 residues. CDR1 is MNHEY, CDR2 SMNVEV, per germline (reference sequence). V lost 3 bases and J lost 8, with 5 bases in between. CDR3 amino acids: CASSFGDEQFF. CDR3 DNA sequence: TGTGCCAGCAGTTTCGGGGATGAGCAGTTCTTC.

The chain is built from TRBV7-6 and TRBJ2-7; D is possibly TRBD1 (7 bases). The germline V gene has CDR1 SGHVS and CDR2 FNYEAQ. The ends were cut back, 1 base at V and 1 base at J, with 17 bases in the middle. CDR3 length equals 17 residues. CDR3: CASSLVASAGGSYEQYF. The CDR3 DNA reads as TGTGCCAGCAGCTTAGTGGCTAGTGCAGGGGGGTCCTACGAGCAGTACTTC. The complete variable domain, with remaining parts taken from reference TRBV7-6 and TRBJ2-7, reads GAGVSQSPRYKVTKRGQDVALRCDPISGHVSLYWYRQALGQGPEFLTYFNYEAQQDKSGLPNDRFSAERPEGSISTLTIQRTEQRDSAMYRCASSLVASAGGSYEQYFGPGTRLTVT.

The chain employs TRBV6-2 or TRBV6-3 and TRBJ1-2, with 10 nucleotides matching TRBD1. The J segment lost 0 bases and the V segment lost 1 base, leaving 11 bases of the junction unmatched. Per the germline V gene, CDR1 is MNHEY and CDR2 is SVGEGT. CDR3 size: 19 residues. CDR3 nucleotide sequence: TGTGCCAGCAGTTACTTCACCGGGACAGGGGTTCGTGCTAACTATGGCTACACCTTC. Its translation: CASSYFTGTGVRANYGYTF.

The chain couples TRBV6-4 to TRBJ1-1; D not resolved. The CDR3 extends over 13 amino acids. Trimming removed 5 bases from V and 0 bases from J, with 7 bases in between. Germline V gene sequence: CDR1 MRHNA, CDR2 SNTAGT. CDR3 nucleotide sequence: TGTGCCAGCAGTATCAAGATGAACACTGAAGCTTTCTTT. The encoded protein is CASSIKMNTEAFF.

Concerning this clone itself: At one end the junction does not follow the germline gene, possibly because of a read error. This chain links TRBV12-5 with TRBJ2-5, with TRBD1 matching over 7 bases. The CDR3 extends over 13 amino acids. Germline V lookup: CDR1 LGHNT, CDR2 FRNRAP. DNA for the CDR3: TGTGCTAGTGGTTTGGTACGGGGACAGCCCGTCAACTTC. It translates to CASGLVRGQPVNF.

The rearrangement joins TRBV7-2 to TRBJ2-2, with 15 bases that match TRBD2. The trim removed 6 bases at V and 7 bases at J, leaving 3 bases unmatched. CDR1 SGHTA and CDR2 FQGNSA come from the germline V gene. The CDR3 contains 15 residues. This CDR3 is CASRGLAGGDGELFF. CDR3 bases: TGTGCCAGCAGAGGACTAGCGGGGGGGGACGGGGAGCTGTTTTTT.

The V and J genes are TRBV7-9 and TRBJ2-7, with 9 bases lining up with TRBD1. The CDR3 loop spans 15 amino acids. V was clipped by 1 base and J by 0 bases; unmatched bases: 1. CDR1 SEHNR and CDR2 FQNEAQ come from the germline V gene (reference sequence). CDR3 DNA sequence: TGTGCCAGCAGCTTAGGGACAGGGGTCTCCTACGAGCAGTACTTC. Protein: CASSLGTGVSYEQYF.

Comment on this clone: The germline gene is not matched at one end of the junction; a read error may be the cause. V gene TRBV7-7 combines with J gene TRBJ2-3; D may be TRBD1 (6 bases). This CDR3 has 15 residues. CDR1 SSHAT and CDR2 FNYEAQ come from the germline V gene (reference sequence). CDR3 sequence reads: CASSLGTLSTDTQYF. Written as DNA, the CDR3 is TGTGCTAGCAGCTTGGGGACATTAAGCACAGATACGCAGTATTTT.

The gene calls are TRBV11-2 and TRBJ1-3, with a tentative D call TRBD1 (5 bases). Trimming took off 3 bases at V and 0 bases at J, with 12 bases between the two ends. CDR3 length: 16 amino acids. From germline, CDR1 is SGHAT and CDR2 FQNNGV. The CDR3 DNA reads as TGTGCCAGCAGCTTCGCAGGGAGGAACTCTGGAAACACCATATATTTT. Amino acids: CASSFAGRNSGNTIYF.

The genes are TRBV5-6 and TRBJ2-3, with D tentatively TRBD2 (6 bases). Germline CDR1 and CDR2: SGHDT and YYEEEE. This CDR3 is 14 amino acids long. V was pared by 4 bases and J by 2 bases, with 11 bases between. The CDR3 here is CASSLGTYTDTQYF. The CDR3 coding sequence is TGTGCCAGCAGCCTGGGGACTTACACAGATACGCAGTATTTT.

The chain employs TRBV12-5 and TRBJ1-1; D is perhaps TRBD1 (5 bases). V lost 0 bases and J 8 bases, leaving 10 bases between the germline ends. Germline loops: CDR1 LGHNT, CDR2 FRNRAP. The CDR3 is 13 residues long. The CDR3 nucleotides are TGTGCTAGTGGTTTGGTACCAGGGTGGGAAGCTTTCTTT. Its translation is CASGLVPGWEAFF.

The V and J genes are TRBV19 and TRBJ2-2, with D possibly matching TRBD1 (5 bases). This CDR3 comprises 15 residues. CDR1 and CDR2 from the germline V gene are LNHDA and SQIVND (reference sequence). V was trimmed by 6 bases and J by 7 bases, leaving 18 bases between them. The CDR3 spells CASSKLDTTFGELFF. CDR3 DNA sequence: TGTGCCAGTAGCAAACTGGACACGACGTTCGGGGAGCTGTTTTTT.

This clone appeared once. The chain combines TRBV5-6 with TRBJ1-2; TRBD1 matches 7 bases. J gave up 1 base and V 3 bases, and 6 bases lay outside the gene matches. The length of the CDR3 is 15 residues. Germline V gene lookup returns CDR1 SGHDT and CDR2 YYEEEE. CDR3 bases: TGTGCCAGCAGCTCCGGACAGGCTAGTAACTATGGCTACACCTTC. This gives the protein CASSSGQASNYGYTF.

The genes are TRBV19 and TRBJ1-5, with no clear D. The CDR3 covers 12 residues. Trimming cost V 11 bases and J 7 bases, with 15 bases left between them. The germline gives CDR1 LNHDA, CDR2 SQIVND (reference sequence). As DNA, the CDR3 is TGTGCCTCCTCTGAAGGTTTACAGCCCCAGCATTTT. Its protein is CASSEGLQPQHF.

V is TRBV7-9 and J is TRBJ1-2, with TRBD1 matching over 11 bases. Germline loops: CDR1 SEHNR, CDR2 FQNEAQ (reference sequence). The junction had 2 bases not matched to a gene; V was cut back by 0 bases and J by 5 bases. The CDR3 is 15 amino acids. The CDR3 coding sequence is TGTGCCAGCAGCTTAGCGGGACAGGGGGGATATGGCTACACCTTC. It codes for CASSLAGQGGYGYTF.

The rearrangement links TRBV11-2 to TRBJ2-1; TRBD2 agrees at 9 bases. CDR3 length equals 14 residues. With V trimmed by 6 bases and J by 13 bases, 13 bases remained unmatched. The V gene's germline CDR1 is SGHAT and CDR2 FQNNGV. This CDR3 reads CASSSFAGGPRQFF. DNA for the CDR3: TGTGCCAGCAGTTCCTTTGCGGGGGGGCCACGTCAGTTCTTC.

For the CDR3, the DNA is TGTGCCAGCAGCGTAGCACAGCCCGGTACCTACAATGAGCAGTTCTTC. Translating it yields CASSVAQPGTYNEQFF. The chain employs TRBV9 and TRBJ2-1; no clear D. Trimming removed 0 bases from V and 2 bases from J, with 12 bases in between. The CDR3 length is 16 residues. Germline assignment: CDR1 SGDLS and CDR2 YYNGEE.

This sequence joins TRBV5-1 and TRBJ1-2, with TRBD1 as a possible D gene (6 bases). This CDR3 has 14 amino acids. Germline V gene sequence: CDR1 SGHRS, CDR2 YFSETQ. The V end lost 3 bases, the J end lost 4 bases, and 13 bases lay between the germline ends. The CDR3 DNA reads as TGCGCCAGCAGCTCATACAGGGTCGGCTATGGCTACACCTTC. Protein: CASSSYRVGYGYTF.

The chain links TRBV7-6 to TRBJ2-3; TRBD2 might be the D (7 bases). The CDR3 loop spans 16 amino acids. The germline CDR1 and CDR2 sequences are SGHVS and FNYEAQ. V lost 5 bases, J lost 4 bases, and 19 bases lay in between. CDR3 protein: CASSPTRGGASDTQYF. The CDR3 DNA follows: TGTGCCAGCAGCCCTACGAGGGGGGGGGCCTCAGATACGCAGTATTTT. The full variable domain, with the rest looked up from reference TRBV7-6 and TRBJ2-3, is GAGVSQSPRYKVTKRGQDVALRCDPISGHVSLYWYRQALGQGPEFLTYFNYEAQQDKSGLPNDRFSAERPEGSISTLTIQRTEQRDSAMYRCASSPTRGGASDTQYFGPGTRLTVL.

The genes are TRBV5-1 and TRBJ2-4; D unclear. The V end was cut by 4 bases, the J end by 0 bases, with 14 bases between. The CDR3 consists of 16 residues. CDR1 and CDR2 (germline): SGHRS, YFSETQ. CDR3 amino acids: CASSVFKNLAKNIQYF. In DNA form, the CDR3 reads TGCGCCAGCAGCGTATTCAAGAATTTAGCCAAAAACATTCAGTACTTC.

The chain recombines TRBV7-6 with TRBJ2-3; 8 bases align to TRBD2. Germline V gene data show CDR1 as SGHVS and CDR2 as FNYEAQ. Losses at the gene ends were 5 bases for V and 2 bases for J; bases not matched to a gene: 9. The CDR3 has 16 amino acids. The CDR3: CASSPVSGGPTDTQYF. In DNA, the CDR3 is TGTGCCAGCAGCCCAGTCTCGGGGGGGCCCACAGATACGCAGTATTTT.

Only one count was recorded for this clone. The chain uses TRBV10-1 and TRBJ2-1; the match to TRBD2 covers 8 bases. Trimming at V came to 8 bases and at J to 0 bases, leaving 9 bases not matched to a gene. This CDR3 has 16 residues. Germline loops: CDR1 WNHNN, CDR2 SYGVQD (reference sequence). The CDR3 sequence is CASSPSRGGSYNEQFF. For the CDR3, the DNA is TGCGCCAGCTCACCCTCCCGGGGGGGCTCCTACAATGAGCAGTTCTTC.

This rearrangement joins TRBV7-9 to TRBJ1-3; a possible D gene is TRBD1 (5 bases). Germline CDR1 SEHNR, CDR2 FQNEAQ (reference sequence). The ends were cut back, 1 base at V and 4 bases at J, with 11 bases in the middle. This CDR3 has 15 amino acids. The CDR3 DNA reads as TGTGCCAGCAGCTTAGAGGCAGGGCCCGGAAACACCATATATTTT. Its translation is CASSLEAGPGNTIYF.

This chain joins TRBV6-5 and TRBJ1-1, with 7 bases matching TRBD1. V was pared by 5 bases and J by 4 bases, with 7 bases of the junction left unmatched. The germline V gene encodes CDR1 MNHEY and CDR2 SVGAGI. The CDR3 is 14 residues long. The CDR3 here is CASSTQQGPTEAFF. CDR3 coding DNA: TGTGCCAGCAGTACCCAACAGGGGCCCACTGAAGCTTTCTTT.